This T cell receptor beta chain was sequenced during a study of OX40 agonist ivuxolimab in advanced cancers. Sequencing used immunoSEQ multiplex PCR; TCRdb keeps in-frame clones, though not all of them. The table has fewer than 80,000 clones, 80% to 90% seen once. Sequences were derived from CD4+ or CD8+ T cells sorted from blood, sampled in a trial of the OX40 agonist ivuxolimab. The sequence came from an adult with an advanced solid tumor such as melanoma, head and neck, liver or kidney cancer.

CDR3 in DNA: TGCGCCAGCAGCCACCGACAGGGCAGCTCTGGGGCCAACGTCCTGACTTTC. It translates to CASSHRQGSSGANVLTF. The chain joins TRBV5-1 to TRBJ2-6, with 7 positions matching TRBD1. The CDR3 is 17 residues long. The J segment lost 0 bases and the V segment lost 4 bases, leaving 7 bases of the junction unmatched. Germline V gene lookup returns CDR1 SGHRS and CDR2 YFSETQ.